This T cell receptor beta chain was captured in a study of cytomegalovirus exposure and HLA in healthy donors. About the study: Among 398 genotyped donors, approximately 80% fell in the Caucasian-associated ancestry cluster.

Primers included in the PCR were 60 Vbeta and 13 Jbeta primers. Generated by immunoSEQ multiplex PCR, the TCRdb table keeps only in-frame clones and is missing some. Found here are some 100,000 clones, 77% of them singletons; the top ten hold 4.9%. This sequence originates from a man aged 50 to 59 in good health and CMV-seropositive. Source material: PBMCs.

CDR3 amino acids: CASSSLAGGGQETQYF. CDR3 coding DNA: TGCGCCAGCAGCTCTCTAGCGGGAGGTGGGCAAGAGACCCAGTACTTC. V usage is TRBV5-1 and J usage is TRBJ2-5; 11 nucleotides match TRBD2. V lost 3 bases and J lost 2; bases outside the gene matches: 6. Germline values: CDR1 SGHRS, CDR2 YFSETQ. The CDR3 contains 16 residues.